This T cell receptor (beta chain) came from a study of cytomegalovirus exposure and HLA in healthy donors. About the study: Out of 150 million to 200 million T cells, an earlier analysis found roughly 100 million unique TCR beta sequences in total. Of all 360 or so donors who were genotyped, under 90% belonged to the Caucasian-associated ancestry cluster.

The PCR was carried out with 60 Vbeta primers and 13 Jbeta primers. Using immunoSEQ multiplex PCR, the repertoire was profiled, and TCRdb retains in-frame clones only, with some absent. The sample comprises about 99,000 clones, roughly 80% of which are singletons, and 4% rests with the top ten. Study-wide findings and caveats: Reports credit the classifier with highly specific, highly sensitive diagnosis of cytomegalovirus status. Beyond CMV serostatus, there was no information to go on about immune exposure.

Points on this clone: What it recognizes is unknown.

What was sequenced was PBMCs. This receptor was identified in a man aged 45 to 65 in good health and CMV-seropositive.

The CDR3 sequence is CSATTGVGNQPQHF. The CDR3 nucleotides read TGCAGCGCTACCACCGGGGTCGGGAATCAGCCCCAGCATTTT. The chain recombines TRBV29-1 with TRBJ1-5; D call uncertain. CDR3 length: 14 amino acids. Germline V gene lookup returns CDR1 SQVTM and CDR2 ANQGSEA. Trimming left V 7 bases short and J 4 bases short, with 17 bases between.